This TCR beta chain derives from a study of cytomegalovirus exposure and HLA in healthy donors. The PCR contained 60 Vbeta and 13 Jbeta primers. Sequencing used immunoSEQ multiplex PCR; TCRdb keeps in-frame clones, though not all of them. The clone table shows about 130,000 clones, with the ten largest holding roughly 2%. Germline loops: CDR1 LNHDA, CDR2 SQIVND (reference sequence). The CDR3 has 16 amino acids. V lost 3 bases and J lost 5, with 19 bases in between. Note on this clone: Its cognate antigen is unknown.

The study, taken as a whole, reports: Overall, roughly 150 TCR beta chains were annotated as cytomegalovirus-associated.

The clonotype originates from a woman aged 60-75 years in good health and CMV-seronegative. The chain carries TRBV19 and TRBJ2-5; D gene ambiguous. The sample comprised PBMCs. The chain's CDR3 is CASSISPGPPRETQYF. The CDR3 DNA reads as TGTGCCAGTAGTATCTCACCGGGTCCCCCTAGGGAGACCCAGTACTTC. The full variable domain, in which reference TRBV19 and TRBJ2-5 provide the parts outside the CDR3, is DGGITQSPKYLFRKEGQNVTLSCEQNLNHDAMYWYRQDPGQGLRLIYYSQIVNDFQKGDIAEGYSVSREKKESFPLTVTSAQKNPTAFYLCASSISPGPPRETQYFGPGTRLLVL.